This T cell receptor beta chain was captured in a study of cytomegalovirus exposure and HLA in healthy donors. Points from the study as a whole: Rarity characterized most TCR sequences, yet some public TCRs appeared in many donors. Later work found most CMV-associated TCR beta chains apparently HLA-restricted. The authors judged a highly shared variant cluster likely a sequencing artifact.

About this clone: No antigen is known for it.

This CDR3 has 15 residues. CDR1 is SGHTS, CDR2 YDEGEE, per germline. V lost 3 bases and J lost 1; bases outside the gene matches: 3. A multiplex PCR was run with 60 Vbeta primers and 13 Jbeta primers. This table comes from immunoSEQ multiplex PCR, and its TCRdb copy is limited to in-frame clones, with some not included. The repertoire includes approximately 190,000 clones, approximately 80% of them detected once, and approximately 1.8% sits in the top ten. This chain connects TRBV5-8 to TRBJ1-3; 8 nucleotides align to TRBD1. The specimen was PBMCs. This TCR came from a woman in her twenties or thirties in good health and CMV-seronegative. The CDR3 DNA sequence: TGTGCCAGCAGCTCCACAGGGGGATCTGGAAACACCATATATTTT. Its protein product is CASSSTGGSGNTIYF.